This T cell receptor (beta chain) was captured in a study of OX40 agonist ivuxolimab in advanced cancers. Germline-derived CDR1 and CDR2 are SGHAT and FQNNGV. V lost 1 base, J lost 5 bases, and 15 bases lay in between. CDR3 length: 15 residues. Notes on the study in general: Expanded clones tended on average to be more numerous among CD8+ T cells than CD4+.

Using immunoSEQ multiplex PCR, the repertoire was profiled, and TCRdb retains in-frame clones only, with some absent. The data hold over 75,000 clones, with more than 75% observed a single time. Regarding this clone: Its antigen is not known.

The receptor's source is an adult with an advanced solid tumor such as melanoma, head and neck, liver or kidney cancer. Here the sequenced sample was CD4+ or CD8+ T cells sorted from blood, taken in a trial of the OX40 agonist ivuxolimab. The rearrangement uses TRBV11-2 and TRBJ2-7, with D perhaps given as TRBD1 or TRBD2 (6 bases each). The CDR3 DNA reads as TGTGCCAGCAGCTTAGTTCCAGAAGGGGGGCACGAGCAGTACTTC. It codes for CASSLVPEGGHEQYF.